The clone carrying this TCR beta chain occurred once. Its antigen is currently unknown. This CDR3 comprises 14 residues. From germline, CDR1 is LGHNA and CDR2 YNFKEQ. Deletions cut 3 bases from V and 1 base from J, with 10 bases between. Sequencing used immunoSEQ multiplex PCR; TCRdb keeps in-frame clones, though not all of them. The sample holds about 130,000 clones; around nine tenths are singletons and the top ten take approximately 2.8%. The source of the sample is a study of T cell responses to AZD1222 COVID-19 vaccine. Study outcomes and limitations: Spike-wide coverage was observed for vaccine-associated CD4 TCRs, with dominant responses at 160-218 and 743-854. There were mostly white British donors and more females than males, and clonal diversity was possibly underestimated. None of the repertoires were sampled until the peak T cell response had passed.

This TCR was sampled from an adult in good health. V gene TRBV4-2 combines with J gene TRBJ2-7; D is uncertain. Here the sequenced sample was peripheral blood, taken on day 0 of AZD1222 vaccination. As DNA, the CDR3 is TGTGCCAGCAGCCAGGTGACTTTATCCTACGAGCAGTACTTC. The encoded protein is CASSQVTLSYEQYF.